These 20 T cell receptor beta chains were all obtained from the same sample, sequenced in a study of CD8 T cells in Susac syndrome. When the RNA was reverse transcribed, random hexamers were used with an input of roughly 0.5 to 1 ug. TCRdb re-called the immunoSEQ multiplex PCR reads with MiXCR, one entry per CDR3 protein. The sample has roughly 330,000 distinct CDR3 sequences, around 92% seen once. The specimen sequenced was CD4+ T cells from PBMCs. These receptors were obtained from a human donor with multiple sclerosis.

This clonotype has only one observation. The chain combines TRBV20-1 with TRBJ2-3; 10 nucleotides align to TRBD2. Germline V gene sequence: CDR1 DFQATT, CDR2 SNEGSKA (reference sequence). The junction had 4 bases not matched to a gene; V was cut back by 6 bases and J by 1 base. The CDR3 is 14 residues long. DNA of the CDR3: TGCAGTGCCCTGGGGACTAGCGGCACAGATACGCAGTATTTT. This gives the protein CSALGTSGTDTQYF.

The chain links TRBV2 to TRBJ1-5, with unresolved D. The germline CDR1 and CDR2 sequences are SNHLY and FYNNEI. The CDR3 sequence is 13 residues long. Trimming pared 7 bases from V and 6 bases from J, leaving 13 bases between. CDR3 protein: CASKETPAQPQHF. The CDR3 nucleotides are TGTGCCAGCAAAGAAACCCCAGCTCAGCCCCAGCATTTT.

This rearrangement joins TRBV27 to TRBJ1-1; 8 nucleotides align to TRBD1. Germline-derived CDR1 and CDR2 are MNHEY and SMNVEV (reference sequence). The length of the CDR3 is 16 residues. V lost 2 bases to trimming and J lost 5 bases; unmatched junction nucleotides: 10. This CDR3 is CASSLVGQGRNTEAFF. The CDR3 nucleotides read TGTGCCAGCAGTTTAGTTGGACAGGGAAGGAATACTGAAGCTTTCTTT.

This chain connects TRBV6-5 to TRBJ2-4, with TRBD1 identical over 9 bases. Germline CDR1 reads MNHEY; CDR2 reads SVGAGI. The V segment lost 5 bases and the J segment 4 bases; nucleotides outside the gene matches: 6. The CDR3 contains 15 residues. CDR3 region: CASSLSGTGKNIQYF. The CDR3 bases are TGTGCCAGCAGTCTCTCCGGGACAGGGAAAAACATTCAGTACTTC.

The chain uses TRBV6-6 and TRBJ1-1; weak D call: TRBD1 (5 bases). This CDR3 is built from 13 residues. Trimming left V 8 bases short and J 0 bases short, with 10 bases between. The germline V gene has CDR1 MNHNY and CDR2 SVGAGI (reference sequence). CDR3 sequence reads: CASGPQVNTEAFF. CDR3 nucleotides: TGTGCCAGCGGGCCACAGGTGAACACTGAAGCTTTCTTT.

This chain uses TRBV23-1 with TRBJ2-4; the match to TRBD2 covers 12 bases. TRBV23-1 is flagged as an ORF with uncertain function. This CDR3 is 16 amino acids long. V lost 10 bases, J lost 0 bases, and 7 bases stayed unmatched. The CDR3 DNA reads TGCGCCACTAGCGGGGGGGCGGGGGTAGCCAAAAACATTCAGTACTTC. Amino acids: CATSGGAGVAKNIQYF.

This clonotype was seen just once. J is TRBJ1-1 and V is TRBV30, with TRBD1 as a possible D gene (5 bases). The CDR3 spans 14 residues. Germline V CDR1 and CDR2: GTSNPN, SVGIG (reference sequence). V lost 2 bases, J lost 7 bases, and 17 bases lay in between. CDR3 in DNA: TGTGCCTGGAGTTTATTCCGGGACGTAAGTGAAGCTTTCTTT. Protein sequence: CAWSLFRDVSEAFF.

The CDR3 reads CSAMRFTGGSDNEQFF. The CDR3 nucleotides are TGCAGTGCTATGAGATTTACGGGGGGCTCGGACAATGAGCAGTTCTTC. V usage is TRBV20-1 and J usage is TRBJ2-1; D is perhaps TRBD2 (7 bases). This CDR3 contains 16 residues. V dropped 4 bases and J dropped 5 bases, with 21 bases sitting between them. Germline CDR1 DFQATT, CDR2 SNEGSKA (reference sequence).

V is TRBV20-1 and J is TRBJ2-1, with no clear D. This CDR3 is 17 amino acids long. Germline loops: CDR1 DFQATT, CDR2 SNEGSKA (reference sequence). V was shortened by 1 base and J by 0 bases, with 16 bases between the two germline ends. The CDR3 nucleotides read TGCAGTGCTAGAGTTGTACGAGCCGGAAGCTCCTACAATGAGCAGTTCTTC. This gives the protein CSARVVRAGSSYNEQFF.

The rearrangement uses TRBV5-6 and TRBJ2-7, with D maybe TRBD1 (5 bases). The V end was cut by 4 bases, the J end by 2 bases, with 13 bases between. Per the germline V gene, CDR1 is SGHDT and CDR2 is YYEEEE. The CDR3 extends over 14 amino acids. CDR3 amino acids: CASSPIAGPYEQYF. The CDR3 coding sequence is TGTGCCAGCAGCCCAATCGCAGGGCCCTACGAGCAGTACTTC.

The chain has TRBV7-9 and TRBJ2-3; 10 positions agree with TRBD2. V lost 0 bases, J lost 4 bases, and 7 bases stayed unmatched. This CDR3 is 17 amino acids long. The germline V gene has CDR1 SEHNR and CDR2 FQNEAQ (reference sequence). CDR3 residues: CASSLASSGRGADTQYF. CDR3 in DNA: TGTGCCAGCAGCTTAGCCTCGAGCGGGAGGGGTGCAGATACGCAGTATTTT.

The CDR3 region is CATALSSGANVLTF. DNA for the CDR3: TGTGCTACCGCCCTATCCTCTGGGGCCAACGTCCTGACTTTC. This chain joins TRBV6-1 and TRBJ2-6; no clear D gene. This CDR3 has 14 amino acids. The V gene's germline CDR1 is MNHNS and CDR2 SASEGT.

The CDR3 region is CASSPDTGYNSPLHF. The CDR3 coding sequence is TGTGCCAGCAGTCCCGATACGGGATATAATTCACCCCTCCACTTT. The chain uses TRBV6-2 or TRBV6-3 and TRBJ1-6; D gene uncertain. CDR1 is MNHEY and CDR2 is SVGEGT in the germline V gene. The CDR3 length is 15 residues. Trimming shortened V by 5 bases and J by 4 bases, and 12 bases separated the two germline ends.

CDR3 sequence: CSAPRGRTEAFF. In nucleotides, the CDR3 is TGCAGTGCTCCGAGAGGGAGGACTGAAGCTTTCTTT. The chain combines TRBV20-1 with TRBJ1-1; unclear D gene. Trimming cost V 5 bases and J 5 bases, with 12 bases left between them. CDR3 length: 12 amino acids. Germline loops: CDR1 DFQATT, CDR2 SNEGSKA (reference sequence).

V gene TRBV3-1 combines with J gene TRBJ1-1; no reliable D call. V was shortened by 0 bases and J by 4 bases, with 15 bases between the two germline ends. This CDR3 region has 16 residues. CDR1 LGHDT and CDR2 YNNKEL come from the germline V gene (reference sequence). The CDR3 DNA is TGTGCCAGCAGCCAAGATATTGGAAAACGAAGCACTGAAGCTTTCTTT. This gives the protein CASSQDIGKRSTEAFF.

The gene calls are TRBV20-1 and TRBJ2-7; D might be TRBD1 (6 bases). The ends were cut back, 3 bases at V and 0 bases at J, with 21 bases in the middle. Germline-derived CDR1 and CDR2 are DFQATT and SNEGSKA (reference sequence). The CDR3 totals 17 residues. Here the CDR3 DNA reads TGCAGTGCTAGGCCAGTGGGGCGACAGGACCACTCCTACGAGCAGTACTTC. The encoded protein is CSARPVGRQDHSYEQYF.

The CDR3 bases are TGTGCCAGCAGACTCTTTGACAGGGGAAGAACCGGGGAGCTGTTTTTT. It specifies CASRLFDRGRTGELFF. The rearrangement joins TRBV12-3 or TRBV12-4 to TRBJ2-2; TRBD1 matches at 8 bases. This CDR3 is 16 amino acids long. J gave up 5 bases and V 6 bases, and 11 bases lay outside the gene matches.

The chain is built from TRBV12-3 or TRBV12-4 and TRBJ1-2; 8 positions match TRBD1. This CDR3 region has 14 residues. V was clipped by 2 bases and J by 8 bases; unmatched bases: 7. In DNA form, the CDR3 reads TGTGCCAGCAGTTTAAGGGCAGGGGGCGACGGCTACACCTTC. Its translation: CASSLRAGGDGYTF.

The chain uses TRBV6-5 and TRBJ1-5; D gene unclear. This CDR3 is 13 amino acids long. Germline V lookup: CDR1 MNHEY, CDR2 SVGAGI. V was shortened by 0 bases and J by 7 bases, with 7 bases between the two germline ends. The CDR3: CASSYSWKQPQHF. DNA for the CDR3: TGTGCCAGCAGTTACTCTTGGAAGCAGCCCCAGCATTTT.

This CDR3 is CASSEAGEGNEQFF. CDR3 in DNA: TGTGCCAGCAGTGAAGCGGGAGAGGGGAATGAGCAGTTCTTC. The chain uses TRBV25-1 and TRBJ2-1; TRBD2 matches at 7 bases. Germline V gene data show CDR1 as MGHDK and CDR2 as SYGVNS. The CDR3 length is 14 residues. V lost 2 bases, J lost 7 bases, and 5 bases stayed unmatched.